The 11 T cell receptor beta chains listed next were all sequenced from one sample in a study of T cell responses to AZD1222 COVID-19 vaccine (dated by TCRdb to the early 2020s). Explained via the paper, the time point label denotes: baseline before first vaccination. Library preparation employed the immunoSEQ multiplex PCR assay. TCRdb took this table from immuneACCESS and kept in-frame rearrangements with V and J called. Such tables lack part of the clones; where checked against another copy, unresolved V genes explain under half of the gap, and the rest is unexplained. This sample comprises about 150,000 clones, almost 95% of them detected only once. The ten largest clones capture around 2.3% of the sample. The specimen was peripheral blood, collected on day 0 of AZD1222 vaccination. The receptors originated from an adult in good health.

This sequence joins TRBV5-4 and TRBJ2-3; D is perhaps TRBD2 (6 bases). Trimming took off 4 bases at V and 6 bases at J, with 6 bases between the two ends. The length of the CDR3 is 11 residues. Germline loops: CDR1 SGHNT, CDR2 YYREEE (reference sequence). In DNA form, the CDR3 reads TGTGCCAGCAGCGGGGGGGATACGCAGTATTTT. Translation: CASSGGDTQYF.

The gene calls are TRBV28 and TRBJ1-5; D is possibly TRBD1 (6 bases). The CDR3 runs to 14 residues. Germline V gives CDR1 MDHEN, CDR2 SYDVKM. The V gene lost 6 bases and the J gene lost 0 bases, with 9 bases spanning the gap. The CDR3 region is CASRGDISNQPQHF. The CDR3 DNA follows: TGTGCCAGCAGGGGGGACATTAGCAATCAGCCCCAGCATTTT.

The chain links TRBV19 to TRBJ1-1; the match to TRBD1 covers 9 bases. Germline CDR1 reads LNHDA; CDR2 reads SQIVND (reference sequence). J gave up 0 bases and V 3 bases, and 8 bases lay outside the gene matches. The CDR3 runs 17 residues. The DNA of the CDR3 is TGTGCCAGTAGTATGGAGACAGGGGGGCTAATGAACACTGAAGCTTTCTTT. Amino acids: CASSMETGGLMNTEAFF.

The J gene is TRBJ2-3, the V gene TRBV28; 11 bases agree with TRBD1. After removal of 5 bases from V and 5 bases from J, the junction contained 12 bases not matched to a gene. The germline V gene has CDR1 MDHEN and CDR2 SYDVKM. CDR3 length equals 17 residues. The CDR3 region is CASSPSFGQGAKDTQYF. CDR3 DNA sequence: TGTGCCAGCAGTCCATCATTTGGACAGGGGGCAAAAGATACGCAGTATTTT.

This sequence joins TRBV30 and TRBJ1-6; D is uncertain. Per the germline V gene, CDR1 is GTSNPN and CDR2 is SVGIG (reference sequence). The V end lost 2 bases, the J end lost 0 bases, and 5 bases lay between the germline ends. The CDR3 has 14 amino acids. This CDR3 reads CAWSPSSYNSPLHF. CDR3 DNA: TGTGCCTGGAGTCCCAGCTCCTATAATTCACCCCTCCACTTT.

This sequence joins TRBV6-5 and TRBJ1-5; possible D gene TRBD1, 6 bases. CDR1 MNHEY and CDR2 SVGAGI come from the germline V gene. V lost 6 bases and J lost 9, with 21 bases in between. The CDR3 extends over 15 amino acids. CDR3 protein: CASSGGRGPGSPQHF. The CDR3 bases are TGTGCCAGCAGCGGAGGTCGGGGGCCCGGGTCGCCCCAGCATTTT.

V gene TRBV5-1 combines with J gene TRBJ1-1; D possibly corresponds to TRBD1 (6 bases). From germline, CDR1 is SGHRS and CDR2 YFSETQ. This CDR3 has 13 residues. The V end was cut by 0 bases, the J end by 7 bases, with 10 bases between. The CDR3 DNA reads as TGCGCCAGCAGCTTGGGGGGGCAGAGTGAAGCTTTCTTT. Amino acids: CASSLGGQSEAFF.

The rearrangement uses TRBV11-3 and TRBJ2-2, with 8 bases lining up with TRBD2. Germline-derived CDR1 and CDR2 are SGHNT and YENEEA. The CDR3 has 17 amino acids. With 1 base clipped from V and 0 bases from J, the junction kept 4 bases outside the gene matches. CDR3 in DNA: TGTGCCAGCAGCTTAGTTGCTAGCGGGCCGAACACCGGGGAGCTGTTTTTT. It specifies CASSLVASGPNTGELFF.

This chain joins TRBV11-2 and TRBJ1-5; tentatively, D is TRBD1 (5 bases). Germline lookup yields CDR1 SGHAT and CDR2 FQNNGV. V lost 3 bases and J 0 bases, leaving 12 bases between the germline ends. The CDR3 sequence is 16 residues long. CDR3 coding DNA: TGTGCCAGCAGCTTCGGGCGGGGGACTAGCAATCAGCCCCAGCATTTT. It translates to CASSFGRGTSNQPQHF.

The chain employs TRBV9 and TRBJ2-5; 9 bases are shared with TRBD2. The CDR3 sequence is 17 residues long. V trimming: 0 bases; J trimming: 2 bases; junction bases outside the gene matches: 8. CDR1 and CDR2 from the germline V gene are SGDLS and YYNGEE. Here the CDR3 DNA reads TGTGCCAGCAGCGTAGTTCTGACTAGCGGAACTCAAGAGACCCAGTACTTC. It specifies CASSVVLTSGTQETQYF.

This chain uses TRBV28 with TRBJ2-5, with D tentatively TRBD2 (6 bases). This CDR3 region has 15 residues. Trimming took off 4 bases at V and 4 bases at J, with 16 bases between the two ends. Germline CDR1 MDHEN, CDR2 SYDVKM. This CDR3 reads CASSSSGDRSETQYF. For the CDR3, the DNA is TGTGCCAGCAGTTCCTCGGGAGATCGGTCAGAGACCCAGTACTTC.